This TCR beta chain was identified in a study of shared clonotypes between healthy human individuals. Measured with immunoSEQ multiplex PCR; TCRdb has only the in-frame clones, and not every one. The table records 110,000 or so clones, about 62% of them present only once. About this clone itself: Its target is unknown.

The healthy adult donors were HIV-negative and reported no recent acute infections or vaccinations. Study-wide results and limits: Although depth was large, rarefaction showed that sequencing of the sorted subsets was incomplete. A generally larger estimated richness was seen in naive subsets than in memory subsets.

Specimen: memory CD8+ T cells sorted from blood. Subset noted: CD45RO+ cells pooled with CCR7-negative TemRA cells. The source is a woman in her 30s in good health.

CDR3 sequence reads: CASSESGTDQPQHF. In DNA form, the CDR3 reads TGTGCCAGCAGCGAATCCGGGACTGATCAGCCCCAGCATTTT. The J gene is TRBJ1-5, the V gene TRBV9; tentative D call: TRBD1 (5 bases). Germline CDR1 reads SGDLS; CDR2 reads YYNGEE. The CDR3 length is 14 residues. V was cut by 3 bases and J by 5 bases, with 12 bases left in between.